Listed below are T cell receptor beta chains from one sample, sequenced in a study of CD8 T cells in ankylosing spondylitis. TCRdb fed the 5' RACE reads into MiXCR, producing one record per CDR3 protein. Of approximately 220,000 distinct CDR3 sequences in the sample, around 18% are singletons; the top ten hold 42%. Specimen: blood, either unsorted or a sorted T cell fraction (not recorded which). The receptors were sampled from a male donor with ankylosing spondylitis. Each CDR3 is given with its conserved first and last residue. The D gene is left open where the match is weak. Only some rows state a clone size, as once, few, many or a class for expanded clones.

j_gene | abundance | v_gene | d_gene | CDR3nt | CDR3aa
TRBJ1-2 | . | TRBV29-1 | . | TGCAGCGTTGAAGGGGGAGGAGGGGGACGTGGCTACACCTTC | CSVEGGGGGRGYTF
TRBJ2-2 | . | TRBV7-3 | TRBD1 | TGTGCCAGCAACCCGACAGGGGCCGACACCGGGGAGCTGTTTTTT | CASNPTGADTGELFF
TRBJ1-2 | . | TRBV20-1 | TRBD1 | TGCAGTGCTAGAGACTGGGACAGCTACGTAGATGGCTACACCTTC | CSARDWDSYVDGYTF
TRBJ2-7 | many | TRBV29-1 | TRBD2 | TGCAGCGTTGAAGAGGGGACTACCTACGAGCAGTACTTC | CSVEEGTTYEQYF
TRBJ2-7 | few | TRBV12-3/TRBV12-4 | . | TGTGCCAGCAGCCAGCGCAAGTCCTACGAGCAGTACTTC | CASSQRKSYEQYF
TRBJ2-1 | . | TRBV11-1 | . | TGTGCCAGCAGCTTAGAAATTGGTGGTCCCAGCTCCTACAATGAGCAGTTCTTC | CASSLEIGGPSSYNEQFF
TRBJ2-1 | . | TRBV11-3 | TRBD2 | TGTGCCAGCAGCCCTAGCGGGGGGCAGGGGTACAATGAGCAGTTCTTC | CASSPSGGQGYNEQFF
TRBJ1-1 | many | TRBV29-1 | . | TGCAGCGTTGAAGGTGGGACTGAAGCTTTCTTT | CSVEGGTEAFF
TRBJ2-1 | few | TRBV11-2 | TRBD2 | TGTGCCAGCAGCTTAAAGGCGGGGGACTACAATGAGCAGTTCTTC | CASSLKAGDYNEQFF
TRBJ2-1 | few | TRBV27 | . | TGTGCCAGCAGTCCTGGCGACTCCTACAATGAGCAGTTCTTC | CASSPGDSYNEQFF
TRBJ1-2 | . | TRBV2 | . | TGTGCCAGCAGTGAAAGGGCGGCAAACTATGGCTACACCTTC | CASSERAANYGYTF
TRBJ1-1 | few | TRBV12-3/TRBV12-4 | . | TGTGCCAGCAGTTTAGAACTGATCTTACCACGAAACCCGAACACTGAAGCTTTCTTT | CASSLELILPRNPNTEAFF
TRBJ2-7 | few | TRBV11-2 | TRBD2 | TGTGCCAGCAGCTTATTCGGGACTAGCGGGTCACCCTACGAGCAGTACTTC | CASSLFGTSGSPYEQYF
TRBJ2-1 | few | TRBV29-1 | TRBD2 | TGCAGCGTTAAAAGCGGGACTAGTCGTGAGCAGTTCTTC | CSVKSGTSREQFF
TRBJ2-7 | few | TRBV7-9 | TRBD2 | TGTGCCAGCAGCTTAGAGGAGGCGGGGGGCTCCTACGAGCAGTACTTC | CASSLEEAGGSYEQYF
TRBJ2-5 | . | TRBV27 | . | TGTGCCAGCAGTCCGAGGAACCAAGAGACCCAGTACTTC | CASSPRNQETQYF
TRBJ2-7 | . | TRBV28 | . | TGTGCCAGCAGTTTGAATGGAGGGGAGGCCTACGAGCAGTACTTC | CASSLNGGEAYEQYF
TRBJ2-4 | few | TRBV27 | . | TGTGCCAGCAGTCCCCTGGACGTACATCAACGGGGAAACATTCAGTACTTC | CASSPLDVHQRGNIQYF
TRBJ2-7 | many | TRBV12-3/TRBV12-4 | . | TGTGCCAGCAGTTTAGGACTCGGGAACGAGCAGTACTTC | CASSLGLGNEQYF
TRBJ1-2 | few | TRBV19 | . | TGTGCCAGTTCACTACAGGGTAGCTATGGCTACACCTTC | CASSLQGSYGYTF
TRBJ1-2 | . | TRBV2 | . | TGTGCCAGCAGAGCCCCTGGCTACACCTTC | CASRAPGYTF
TRBJ2-4 | . | TRBV4-1 | TRBD1 | TGCGCCAGCAGCCAAGTGGCAGGGGGTACACTAGCCAAAAACATTCAGTACTTC | CASSQVAGGTLAKNIQYF
TRBJ2-4 | medium-sized | TRBV5-6 | TRBD1 | TGTGCCAGCAGCTTGGGGGAGACAGGGAACATTCAGTACTTC | CASSLGETGNIQYF
TRBJ2-1 | . | TRBV7-9 | . | TGTGCCAGCAGCTTACCTAGCGCATCCTACAATGAGCAGTTCTTC | CASSLPSASYNEQFF
TRBJ2-1 | few | TRBV19 | . | TGTGCCAGTACTGTGACTAGCTCCTACAATGAGCAGTTCTTC | CASTVTSSYNEQFF
TRBJ2-7 | . | TRBV30 | . | TGTGCCTGGACAGGACTTGACTACGAGCAGTACTTC | CAWTGLDYEQYF
TRBJ1-3 | . | TRBV20-1 | . | TGCAGTGCTAGGGAGATGGCAGGAGTCTCTGGAAACACCATATATTTT | CSAREMAGVSGNTIYF
TRBJ2-2 | . | TRBV4-3 | . | TGCGCCAGCAGCCAAGAACACGCGGGAAACACCGGGGAGCTGTTTTTT | CASSQEHAGNTGELFF
TRBJ2-2 | many | TRBV12-3/TRBV12-4 | TRBD2 | TGTGCCAGCAGTTTATTAGCGGGTGCCGGGGAGCTGTTTTTT | CASSLLAGAGELFF
TRBJ2-7 | few | TRBV7-9 | . | TGTGCCAGCAGCTTCGCGCCTAGCGAATCCTACGAGCAGTACTTC | CASSFAPSESYEQYF
TRBJ1-1 | few | TRBV6-5 | . | TGTGCCAGCAGTTACACTCACCTCGACACTGAAGCTTTCTTT | CASSYTHLDTEAFF
TRBJ2-1 | . | TRBV4-2 | . | TGTGCCAGCAGCCAAGAAGGTCCCGACAATGAGCAGTTCTTC | CASSQEGPDNEQFF
TRBJ2-2 | . | TRBV4-1 | . | TGCGCCAGCAGCCAAGATCACCGCGGTGGGCTCGACACCGGGGAGCTGTTTTTT | CASSQDHRGGLDTGELFF
TRBJ1-1 | many | TRBV7-6 | . | TGTGCCAGCAGCTTGGCAGGTCTTGAAGCTTTCTTT | CASSLAGLEAFF
TRBJ1-1 | . | TRBV20-1 | . | TGCAGTGCTAGAGGGGTGAGTGGGTCGGACACTGAAGCTTTCTTT | CSARGVSGSDTEAFF
TRBJ2-7 | . | TRBV12-3/TRBV12-4 | TRBD2 | TGTGCCAGCACCCCCGGACTAGCGGGATACGAGCAGTATTTC | CASTPGLAGYEQYF
TRBJ2-1 | many | TRBV29-1 | . | TGCAGCGTTGAAGAAGATCGGAGTGAGCAGTTCTTC | CSVEEDRSEQFF
TRBJ2-7 | few | TRBV3-1 | . | TGTGCCAGCAGCCCCGGGCCTATCTACGAGCAGTACTTC | CASSPGPIYEQYF
TRBJ2-1 | . | TRBV10-3 | TRBD2 | TGTGCCATCAGTGACTCCTATCAACTAGCGGGAAGTAATGAGCAGTTCTTC | CAISDSYQLAGSNEQFF
TRBJ2-7 | many | TRBV10-3 | . | TGTGCCATCAGCGATCCGGGACACCACTCCTACGAGCAGTACTTC | CAISDPGHHSYEQYF
TRBJ2-7 | . | TRBV4-3 | . | TGCGCCAGCAGCCAAGATCGGGAGACAGGGCTGTACGAGCAGTACTTC | CASSQDRETGLYEQYF
TRBJ2-7 | few | TRBV2 | . | TGTGCCAGCACCAACGGACTGGACTCCTACGAGCAGTACTTC | CASTNGLDSYEQYF
TRBJ1-1 | . | TRBV30 | . | TGTGCCTGGAGTGCCTCGATAGAAGCTTTCTTT | CAWSASIEAFF